The clone carrying this T cell receptor (beta chain) was seen only once. The record originates from a study of blood T cell repertoires in COVID-19. Enrolled during active infection, Seattle patients were then followed longitudinally. Libraries were prepared by immunoSEQ multiplex PCR; TCRdb keeps only in-frame clonotypes and omits some of them. Here the sample spans about 170,000 clones, roughly nine tenths being singletons. The CDR3 is 16 amino acids. The V gene's germline CDR1 is MGHRA and CDR2 YSYEKL. The germline V and J ends were trimmed by 1 base and 2 bases, with 14 bases remaining between them.

The clonotype was recovered from a woman aged 60 to 75 with COVID-19, enrolled during active disease. Input material: peripheral blood. V usage is TRBV4-1 and J usage is TRBJ1-1; no clear D. CDR3 nucleotides: TGCGCCAGCAGCCAAGGATCTGAGACAATCAACACTGAAGCTTTCTTT. Translation: CASSQGSETINTEAFF.